This TCR beta chain derives from a study of identifying expanded T cells in peripheral blood. Findings of the study overall: Across healthy donors, higher total template counts meant significantly greater roughly two-week count variance. Over around two and four weeks, about 15 and 19 clones changed, versus 1.2 between replicates.

Collection occurred without any documented infections or immune events in donors. Libraries were prepared by immunoSEQ multiplex PCR; TCRdb keeps only in-frame clonotypes and omits some of them. The sample comprises about 91,000 clones, approximately 89% of which are singletons, and 3% to 4% rests with the top ten. As regards this clone: Its specificity is not known.

The specimen was blood. This sequence originates from a person between 18 and 75 years old in good health.

CDR3 in amino acids: CAGAGGNNQPQHF. The CDR3 region has the DNA TGTGCCGGGGCGGGGGGCAACAATCAGCCCCAGCATTTT. The chain employs TRBV18 and TRBJ1-5, with a weak D call TRBD1 (6 bases). The germline V gene encodes CDR1 KGHSH and CDR2 LQKENI. There are 13 residues in the CDR3. The V end was cut by 11 bases, the J end by 3 bases, with 14 bases between.